The 30 T cell receptor beta chains below all came from one sample that was sequenced in a study of blood T cells in healthy people across ages. Sample-barcoded 5' priming and a J-beta primer mix drove a second PCR of roughly 7 to 11 cycles. TCRdb redid the calling of the 5' RACE reads with MiXCR, one entry per CDR3 protein. Altogether nearly 1 million distinct CDR3 sequences are present, just over 50% being singletons, with the ten largest covering roughly 23%. The source material was blood. Receptors originate from a woman aged 60-75 years in good health.

This clonotype was seen just once. The CDR3 region is CASSGATTGGLYEQYF. The CDR3 nucleotides are TGTGCCAGCAGTGGCGCAACGACGGGGGGCCTATACGAGCAGTACTTC. This chain uses TRBV28 with TRBJ2-7; D is perhaps TRBD2 (7 bases). Germline values: CDR1 MDHEN, CDR2 SYDVKM. This CDR3 has 16 residues. Trimming took off 5 bases at V and 4 bases at J, with 21 bases between the two ends. Full variable domain (remainder filled in from reference TRBV28 and TRBJ2-7): DVKVTQSSRYLVKRTGEKVFLECVQDMDHENMFWYRQDPGLGLRLIYFSYDVKMKEKGDIPEGYSVSREKKERFSLILESASTNQTSMYLCASSGATTGGLYEQYFGPGTRLTVT.

This clonotype showed up just a few times. This rearrangement joins TRBV6-5 to TRBJ1-2; 7 nucleotides match TRBD1. The V gene end was trimmed by 8 bases and the J gene end by 6 bases; junction bases not matched to a gene: 6. The CDR3 spans 12 residues. Germline V gene lookup returns CDR1 MNHEY and CDR2 SVGAGI. CDR3 nucleotide sequence: TGTGCCAGCGGGACAGTATTCGATGGCTACACCTTC. This gives the protein CASGTVFDGYTF.

This clonotype was picked up a small number of times. The rearrangement joins TRBV6-2 or TRBV6-3 to TRBJ1-1; 9 nucleotides agree with TRBD1. Germline lookup yields CDR1 MNHEY and CDR2 SVGEGT. V trimming: 5 bases; J trimming: 1 base; junction bases outside the gene matches: 2. CDR3 length equals 14 residues. The CDR3 loop is CASSVQGANTEAFF. CDR3 coding DNA: TGTGCCAGCAGTGTACAGGGGGCGAACACTGAAGCTTTCTTT.

This clonotype occurred a few times. The chain is built from TRBV6-5 and TRBJ2-5; TRBD1 agrees at 10 bases. CDR3 size: 17 residues. In germline, CDR1 is MNHEY, CDR2 SVGAGI. V dropped 2 bases and J dropped 5; count of bases not matched to a gene: 11. CDR3 coding DNA: TGTGCCAGCAGTTACCTAATTAAGACAGGGGGCGTCGAGACCCAGTACTTC. Amino acid sequence: CASSYLIKTGGVETQYF.

V gene TRBV29-1 combines with J gene TRBJ1-1; D gene uncertain. This CDR3 is 10 amino acids long. Looked up from germline, CDR1 is SQVTM and CDR2 is ANQGSEA. V dropped 7 bases and J dropped 3 bases, with 6 bases sitting between them. The CDR3 loop is CSALYTEAFF. In nucleotides, the CDR3 is TGCAGCGCTCTCTACACTGAAGCTTTCTTT.

The gene calls are TRBV29-1 and TRBJ2-6; 7 bases are a match to TRBD2. This CDR3 has 17 amino acids. Germline V gene sequence: CDR1 SQVTM, CDR2 ANQGSEA. Trimming at V came to 4 bases and at J to 0 bases, leaving 9 bases not matched to a gene. This CDR3 reads CSVGGRGEGSGANVLTF. The DNA of the CDR3 is TGCAGCGTTGGTGGGAGGGGCGAAGGCTCTGGGGCCAACGTCCTGACTTTC.

The V gene is TRBV7-2, the J gene TRBJ2-1, with D unresolved. V gave up 0 bases and J gave up 9 bases, with 12 bases separating them. In germline, CDR1 is SGHTA, CDR2 FQGNSA. The CDR3 is 14 residues long. This CDR3 reads CASSLALRSVEQFF. CDR3 sequence (DNA): TGTGCCAGCAGCTTAGCGCTAAGATCGGTTGAGCAGTTCTTC.

The chain uses TRBV6-6 and TRBJ2-2; no firm D call. Trimming cost V 3 bases and J 7 bases, with 21 bases left between them. CDR1 MNHNY and CDR2 SVGAGI come from the germline V gene (reference sequence). This CDR3 spans 17 amino acids. The CDR3 reads CASSYSRKPYQVGELFF. The CDR3 DNA is TGTGCCAGCAGTTATTCCCGAAAACCTTACCAGGTCGGGGAGCTGTTTTTT.

The chain carries TRBV28 and TRBJ2-5; 7 bases map to TRBD2. This CDR3 is 13 amino acids long. From germline, CDR1 is MDHEN and CDR2 SYDVKM. The ends lost 7 bases at V and 2 bases at J; junction bases unmatched: 4. The CDR3 sequence: CASTVGGQETQYF. CDR3 nucleotides: TGTGCCAGCACAGTCGGGGGGCAAGAGACCCAGTACTTC.

This clonotype was counted a single time. The chain employs TRBV20-1 and TRBJ2-1, with 9 bases aligning to TRBD2. Germline V CDR1 and CDR2: DFQATT, SNEGSKA (reference sequence). V was clipped by 6 bases and J by 3 bases; unmatched bases: 9. This CDR3 contains 15 residues. In nucleotides, the CDR3 is TGCAGTGCCTGGAGGGCTAGCGGGGTCTACAATGAGCAGTTCTTC. Its translation is CSAWRASGVYNEQFF.

This clonotype was observed a handful of times. V gene TRBV15 combines with J gene TRBJ1-5; D gene unclear. Trimming shortened V by 0 bases and J by 0 bases, and 9 bases separated the two germline ends. The CDR3 runs 16 residues. Germline assignment: CDR1 LNHNV and CDR2 YYDKDF (reference sequence). This CDR3 reads CATSRELPDSNQPQHF. CDR3 DNA sequence: TGTGCCACCAGCAGAGAGCTTCCCGATAGCAATCAGCCCCAGCATTTT.

This chain links TRBV4-2 with TRBJ2-2; 11 nucleotides match TRBD2. Unmatched junction bases numbered 10, after V lost 3 bases and J lost 4 bases. Per germline, CDR1 LGHNA and CDR2 YNFKEQ. CDR3 length equals 18 residues. The CDR3 bases are TGTGCCAGCAGCCAGCATTCTAGCGGGAGGCCAGGCACCGGGGAGCTGTTTTTT. Translating gives CASSQHSSGRPGTGELFF.

This clonotype was found a few times. V and J are TRBV20-1 and TRBJ1-4; 10 bases are shared with TRBD1. Trimming at V came to 3 bases and at J to 8 bases, leaving 3 bases not matched to a gene. The CDR3 length is 13 residues. Germline V gene data show CDR1 as DFQATT and CDR2 as SNEGSKA (reference sequence). The DNA of the CDR3 is TGCAGTGCTAGGACAGGGGGCGGCGAAAAACTGTTTTTT. It specifies CSARTGGGEKLFF.

There are a few counts of this clonotype. The chain couples TRBV9 to TRBJ2-1, with D possibly being TRBD2 (5 bases). From germline, CDR1 is SGDLS and CDR2 YYNGEE. V dropped 3 bases and J dropped 2 bases, with 12 bases sitting between them. This CDR3 is built from 15 residues. DNA of the CDR3: TGTGCCAGCAGCGCCGGTGGAGGTCCCTACAATGAGCAGTTCTTC. Translation: CASSAGGGPYNEQFF.

The chain has TRBV14 and TRBJ2-1; 7 nucleotides align to TRBD2. TRBJ2-7 explains the end of the DNA better; the J call may be wrong. The germline gives CDR1 SGHDN, CDR2 FVKESK. This CDR3 has 16 residues. CDR3 DNA sequence: TGTGCCAGCAGCCAAGTTAGCGGGCACTCCTACAATGAGCAGTACTTC. This sequence encodes CASSQVSGHSYNEQYF.

The chain links TRBV6-5 to TRBJ2-5; D may be TRBD1 (6 bases). Germline CDR1 MNHEY, CDR2 SVGAGI. V lost 2 bases to trimming and J lost 3 bases, with 16 bases between them. The CDR3 contains 16 residues. CDR3 nucleotide sequence: TGTGCCAGCAGTTACAGACGCCGGCAGGGGAAAGAGACCCAGTACTTC. As protein: CASSYRRRQGKETQYF.

Concerning this clonotype: One end of the junction does not line up with germline, which may come from a read error. The chain carries TRBV4-1 and TRBJ2-5; no clear D. The germline V gene has CDR1 MGHRA and CDR2 YSYEKL. The CDR3 contains 15 residues. The CDR3 is CASSPDDRVQGTQYF. The DNA for the CDR3 is TGCGCCAGCAGCCCCGACGACCGGGTACAAGGGACCCAGTACTTC.

This clonotype occurred a few times. The chain joins TRBV5-5 to TRBJ2-7, with TRBD2 as a possible D gene (5 bases). The CDR3 contains 16 residues. CDR1 SGHKS and CDR2 YYEKEE come from the germline V gene (reference sequence). The V and J ends lost 4 bases and 6 bases respectively, with 23 bases between them. The CDR3 DNA reads TGTGCCAGCAGCCCCAGACCGGAGGATGGTGTACGCGAGCAGTACTTC. This gives the protein CASSPRPEDGVREQYF.

The V gene is TRBV29-1, the J gene TRBJ2-1; no firm D call. Matching the DNA end better, TRBJ2-7 makes the J call doubtful. Germline values: CDR1 SQVTM, CDR2 ANQGSEA. The CDR3 is 11 residues long. The CDR3 sequence: CTSGPYNEQYF. CDR3 bases: TGCACCTCCGGACCCTACAATGAGCAGTACTTC.

This clonotype turned up a few times. The rearrangement joins TRBV20-1 to TRBJ2-7, with TRBD2 matching 10 bases. Unmatched junction bases numbered 9, after V lost 0 bases and J lost 4 bases. The CDR3 consists of 16 residues. The germline V gene encodes CDR1 DFQATT and CDR2 SNEGSKA (reference sequence). CDR3: CSARDHASGSTYEQYF. CDR3 sequence (DNA): TGCAGTGCTAGAGATCATGCTAGCGGGAGCACTTACGAGCAGTACTTC.

The chain recombines TRBV24-1 with TRBJ2-4, with 10 bases lining up with TRBD1. TRBJ2-5 matches the DNA end more closely, so the J call is doubtful. In germline, CDR1 is KGHDR, CDR2 SFDVKD. CDR3 length: 14 residues. The CDR3 region is CATSRTGGQETQYF. CDR3 nucleotides: TGTGCCACTTCCCGGACAGGGGGGCAAGAGACCCAGTACTTC.

The J gene is TRBJ2-3, the V gene TRBV4-1, with D perhaps TRBD1 (6 bases). Germline CDR1 and CDR2: MGHRA and YSYEKL. This CDR3 is 14 amino acids long. Deletions cut 5 bases from V and 4 bases from J, with 13 bases between. The CDR3 DNA reads TGCGCCAGCAGCTACAGGGCTATGGCAGATACGCAGTATTTT. Protein product: CASSYRAMADTQYF.

The V and J genes are TRBV12-3 or TRBV12-4 and TRBJ1-1; tentatively, D is TRBD1 (5 bases). CDR3 length: 14 residues. Trimming cost V 11 bases and J 1 base, with 17 bases left between them. CDR3 nucleotides: TGTGCCGGCACCTGGGGCAGGCCGAACACTGAAGCTTTCTTT. It is translated as CAGTWGRPNTEAFF.

This clonotype occurred many times. This chain links TRBV29-1 with TRBJ2-1; D possibly corresponds to TRBD1 (6 bases). Deletions cut 1 base from V and 0 bases from J, with 10 bases between. CDR1 and CDR2 from the germline V gene are SQVTM and ANQGSEA. CDR3 length: 15 residues. The CDR3 DNA reads TGCAGCGTTGAAGTCGGACAGACCTCCTACAATGAGCAGTTCTTC. It specifies CSVEVGQTSYNEQFF.

In its sample, this clonotype was seen a few times. A much larger clone sits a single nucleotide away, making a read error possible. V is TRBV27 and J is TRBJ2-7, with a weak D call TRBD2 (6 bases). The V gene's germline CDR1 is MNHEY and CDR2 SMNVEV (reference sequence). The CDR3 contains 13 residues. Trimming left V 5 bases short and J 3 bases short, with 11 bases between. The CDR3 nucleotides are TGTGCCAGCAGTGTATTGGAGGGCTACGAGCAGTACTTC. It encodes CASSVLEGYEQYF.

For this clonotype: The germline gene is not matched at one end of the junction; a read error may be the cause. The chain uses TRBV4-1 and TRBJ2-1; TRBD2 aligns across 13 bases. With the DNA end fitting TRBJ2-7 better, the J assignment may be wrong. The CDR3 spans 20 residues. Germline V gene lookup returns CDR1 MGHRA and CDR2 YSYEKL. For the CDR3, the DNA is TGTGCCAGCAGCCAAGATGGGGGGACTAGCGGGGCGAGGCTCTACAATGAGCAGTACTTC. This gives the protein CASSQDGGTSGARLYNEQYF.

The chain is built from TRBV4-3 and TRBJ2-2, with a tentative D call TRBD2 (6 bases). Trimming left V 5 bases short and J 5 bases short, with 18 bases between. The germline CDR1 and CDR2 sequences are LGHNA and YSLEER. The CDR3 contains 16 residues. CDR3 DNA: TGCGCCAGCAGCGCAGAACTGTTGGAGGGTACCGGGGAGCTGTTTTTT. Its translation: CASSAELLEGTGELFF.

The V call is TRBV6-1, the J call TRBJ2-5; the D gene is possibly TRBD2 (6 bases). V shed 10 bases and J shed 5 bases, with 17 bases lying between them. Germline V gene sequence: CDR1 MNHNS, CDR2 SASEGT. The CDR3 runs to 13 residues. In DNA, the CDR3 is TGTGCCATCTCGCGGGAACTTAGGGAGACCCAGTACTTC. This sequence encodes CAISRELRETQYF.

Details on this clonotype: A single base separates this from a much larger clone, so it may be a read error. In this CDR3 the conserved last residue, phenylalanine or tryptophan, is missing, so a read error is likely. This chain links TRBV11-2 with TRBJ2-5; 13 nucleotides line up with TRBD2. The V gene end was trimmed by 4 bases and the J gene end by 5 bases; junction bases not matched to a gene: 7. The CDR3 has 16 residues. CDR1 SGHAT and CDR2 FQNNGV come from the germline V gene. In DNA form, the CDR3 reads TGTGCCAGCAGCTCCTGGACTAGCGGGAGCGGGGAGACCCAGTACTTA. The encoded protein is CASSSWTSGSGETQYL.

V is TRBV27 and J is TRBJ2-5; D may correspond to TRBD1 or TRBD2 (5 bases each). Germline CDR1 MNHEY, CDR2 SMNVEV (reference sequence). There are 16 residues in the CDR3. V lost 6 bases, J lost 4 bases, and 21 bases lay in between. Written as DNA, the CDR3 is TGTGCCAGCAGGCGGGCGGCCCACAGGTTAGGAGAGACCCAGTACTTC. Its protein is CASRRAAHRLGETQYF.